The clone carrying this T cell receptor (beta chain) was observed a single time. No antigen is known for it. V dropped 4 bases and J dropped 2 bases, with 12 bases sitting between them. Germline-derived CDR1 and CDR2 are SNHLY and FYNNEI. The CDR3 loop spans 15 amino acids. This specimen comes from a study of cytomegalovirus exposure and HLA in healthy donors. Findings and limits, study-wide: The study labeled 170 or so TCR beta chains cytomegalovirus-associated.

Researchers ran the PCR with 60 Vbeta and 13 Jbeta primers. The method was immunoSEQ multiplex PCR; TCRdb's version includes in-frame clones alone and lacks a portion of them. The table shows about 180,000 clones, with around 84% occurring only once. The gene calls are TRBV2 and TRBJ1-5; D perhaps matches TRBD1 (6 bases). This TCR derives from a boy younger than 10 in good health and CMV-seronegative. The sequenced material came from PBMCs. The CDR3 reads CASSAGQPGNQPQHF. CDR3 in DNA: TGTGCCAGCAGTGCCGGACAGCCTGGCAATCAGCCCCAGCATTTT.